The rows below give T cell receptor beta chains drawn from one sample of a study of PD-1 blockade in mismatch repair-deficient tumors. The antigens for these receptors are not known. Libraries were prepared by immunoSEQ multiplex PCR; TCRdb keeps only in-frame clonotypes and omits some of them. The repertoire holds approximately 13,000 clones, around four fifths seen once, with approximately 20% in the top ten. Specimen: cells cultured in vitro, collected from a patient treated with pembrolizumab. Receptors originate from an adult with mismatch repair-deficient cancer. The CDR3 runs from the conserved cysteine through the conserved F or W. The order of the fields is CDR3 DNA, CDR3 protein, D gene, J gene, clone size, V gene. D genes are given only for firm matches. The size of a clone is reported for some rows only, either as once, few or many, or as a class for expanded clones.

DNA: TGTGCCAGCTCTTACTCCAGGCAAGAGACCCAGTACTTC; CDR3: CASSYSRQETQYF; D: NA; J: TRBJ2-5; size: NA; V: TRBV6-5
DNA: TGTGCCAGCAGTGAATCGGACAGTAACTATGGCTACACCTTC; CDR3: CASSESDSNYGYTF; D: NA; J: TRBJ1-2; size: NA; V: TRBV2
DNA: TGCGCCAGCAGCTTGCAACTAGCGACAAGGTGGGAATACAATGAGCAGTTCTTC; CDR3: CASSLQLATRWEYNEQFF; D: TRBD2; J: TRBJ2-1; size: once; V: TRBV5-1
DNA: TGTGCCAGCAGTGATAGTCAGGTCAATCAGCCCCAGCATTTT; CDR3: CASSDSQVNQPQHF; D: NA; J: TRBJ1-5; size: few; V: TRBV2
DNA: TGCGCCAGCAGCTTAGCAGTCGCTAGAAGAACCTACGAGCAGTACTTC; CDR3: CASSLAVARRTYEQYF; D: NA; J: TRBJ2-7; size: NA; V: TRBV5-1
DNA: TGTGCCAGCAGTCCCAACAGAGATACGCAGTATTTT; CDR3: CASSPNRDTQYF; D: NA; J: TRBJ2-3; size: NA; V: TRBV2
DNA: TGTGCCAGCAGTGACCCCCTTGGGCAGTTCTTC; CDR3: CASSDPLGQFF; D: NA; J: TRBJ2-1; size: NA; V: TRBV27
DNA: TGTGCCAGCAGCTCTGAGACTAGCGGGAGGGCGGGTACGCAGTATTTT; CDR3: CASSSETSGRAGTQYF; D: TRBD2; J: TRBJ2-3; size: NA; V: TRBV7-3
DNA: TGTGCTAGCAGCTTATCGGGCGGGAAGACGCAGTTCTTC; CDR3: CASSLSGGKTQFF; D: NA; J: TRBJ2-1; size: NA; V: TRBV7-7
DNA: TGCGCCAGCAACCCAATAGACAGGGGAAATGGCTACACCTTC; CDR3: CASNPIDRGNGYTF; D: TRBD1; J: TRBJ1-2; size: medium-sized; V: TRBV10-1
DNA: TGTGCCACCAGCAGAGGTGGCAGCAACTATGGCTACACCTTC; CDR3: CATSRGGSNYGYTF; D: NA; J: TRBJ1-2; size: NA; V: TRBV15
DNA: TGTGCCATCAGTGAGACAAGGGACATGTACGAAGAGACCCAGTACTTC; CDR3: CAISETRDMYEETQYF; D: NA; J: TRBJ2-5; size: NA; V: TRBV10-3
DNA: TGTGCCAGCAGTCAGTCCATCCACCTGTATTTT; CDR3: CASSQSIHLYF; D: NA; J: TRBJ2-3; size: NA; V: TRBV6-5
DNA: TGTGCCAGTAGTCCTCGGGCAGGCGGGGGTAATGAAAAACTGTTTTTT; CDR3: CASSPRAGGGNEKLFF; D: NA; J: TRBJ1-4; size: NA; V: TRBV19
DNA: TGTGCCAGCAGGTCTACAGGACCGAGGTGGTCCCAGCATTTT; CDR3: CASRSTGPRWSQHF; D: NA; J: TRBJ1-5; size: NA; V: TRBV28
DNA: TGTGCCTGGAGATTTCTGGGGAACTCCTACAATGAGCAGTTCTTC; CDR3: CAWRFLGNSYNEQFF; D: NA; J: TRBJ2-1; size: NA; V: TRBV30
DNA: TGTGCCAGCAGCTTAGGGCTTGGAGAGACCCAGTACTTC; CDR3: CASSLGLGETQYF; D: NA; J: TRBJ2-5; size: NA; V: TRBV7-2
DNA: TGTGCCAGCAGCCCTGGGACAGGACCCGACTTC; CDR3: CASSPGTGPDF; D: TRBD1; J: TRBJ2-7; size: NA; V: TRBV5-6
DNA: TGTGCCTGGTCAGTAGCGGGAGCAGATACGCAGTATTTT; CDR3: CAWSVAGADTQYF; D: TRBD2; J: TRBJ2-3; size: once; V: TRBV30
DNA: TGTGCCAGCAGCCGGGACAGGGGGAACACCGGGGAGCTGTTTTTT; CDR3: CASSRDRGNTGELFF; D: TRBD1; J: TRBJ2-2; size: NA; V: TRBV6-5
DNA: TGTGCCAGCAGCGGATCCAGGGGGGGTAAGAATTCACCCCTCCACTTT; CDR3: CASSGSRGGKNSPLHF; D: TRBD1; J: TRBJ1-6; size: NA; V: TRBV9
DNA: TGCGCCAGCAGCCAAGTGCCGGGCGGAAACTATGGCTACACCTTC; CDR3: CASSQVPGGNYGYTF; D: NA; J: TRBJ1-2; size: NA; V: TRBV4-1
DNA: TGTGCCAGCAGCTATTGGCCTAGCGCATCCTACGAGCAGTACTTC; CDR3: CASSYWPSASYEQYF; D: NA; J: TRBJ2-7; size: NA; V: TRBV5-6
DNA: TGTGCCAGCAGCCGAAGACAGGATAGCTATGGCTACACCTTC; CDR3: CASSRRQDSYGYTF; D: NA; J: TRBJ1-2; size: once; V: TRBV11-2
DNA: TGTGCCAGCAGTCTGACTAGCGGGAGTTTGTCAGATACGCAGTATTTT; CDR3: CASSLTSGSLSDTQYF; D: TRBD2; J: TRBJ2-3; size: once; V: TRBV7-9
DNA: TGTGCCAGCAGCTTAGGGGAAAACTATGGCTACACCTTC; CDR3: CASSLGENYGYTF; D: NA; J: TRBJ1-2; size: NA; V: TRBV11-3
DNA: TGTGCCAGCAGTTTGGGGGGACAGGTGGGCTACACCTTC; CDR3: CASSLGGQVGYTF; D: TRBD1; J: TRBJ1-2; size: few; V: TRBV28
DNA: TGTGCCAGCAGCATACGGGACAGGTTCACAGATACGCAGTATTTT; CDR3: CASSIRDRFTDTQYF; D: TRBD1; J: TRBJ2-3; size: few; V: TRBV11-1
DNA: TGTGCCAGCAGTTACTCAGGGAGCAATTCACCCCTCCACTTT; CDR3: CASSYSGSNSPLHF; D: NA; J: TRBJ1-6; size: NA; V: TRBV6-6
DNA: TGTGCCAGCAGCTTGACGGGGTACTACGAGCAGTACTTC; CDR3: CASSLTGYYEQYF; D: NA; J: TRBJ2-7; size: NA; V: TRBV7-8
DNA: TGTGCCAGCCTAGGGACCGTCTTGAACAATCAGCCCCAGCATTTT; CDR3: CASLGTVLNNQPQHF; D: NA; J: TRBJ1-5; size: NA; V: TRBV6-1
DNA: TGTGCCAGCAGCTTGCTCGGGACAACTTTAGCTAATGAGCAGTTCTTC; CDR3: CASSLLGTTLANEQFF; D: NA; J: TRBJ2-1; size: NA; V: TRBV7-8
DNA: TGTGCCAGCAGCTTAACCCTAGCGGAGTTAAATGAGCAGTTCTTC; CDR3: CASSLTLAELNEQFF; D: TRBD2; J: TRBJ2-1; size: NA; V: TRBV7-9
DNA: TGCAGCGTCGCCCGGGACCGAAACACCTACGAGCAGTACTTC; CDR3: CSVARDRNTYEQYF; D: NA; J: TRBJ2-7; size: NA; V: TRBV29-1
DNA: TGTGCCAGCAGCCACAACAGGGTCAGCTCCTACAATGAGCAGTTCTTC; CDR3: CASSHNRVSSYNEQFF; D: NA; J: TRBJ2-1; size: NA; V: TRBV7-8
DNA: TGTGCCAGCAGCTTAGAAGTTTGGGGGTCGGGAAACACCATATATTTT; CDR3: CASSLEVWGSGNTIYF; D: NA; J: TRBJ1-3; size: once; V: TRBV7-2
DNA: TGTGCCAGCAGTGGAGTGGTGGGGTCCAATGAGCAGTTCTTC; CDR3: CASSGVVGSNEQFF; D: NA; J: TRBJ2-1; size: NA; V: TRBV2
DNA: TGTGCCAGCAGCCTTCCGGGACGGGTCTACGAGCAGTACTTC; CDR3: CASSLPGRVYEQYF; D: NA; J: TRBJ2-7; size: NA; V: TRBV11-1
DNA: TGTGCCAGCAGCCACGGCACGGCTAGGTCGTTCTACGAGCAGTACTTC; CDR3: CASSHGTARSFYEQYF; D: NA; J: TRBJ2-7; size: NA; V: TRBV5-4
DNA: TGTGCCAGCAGCAGACTAGCCGGGCGGGGCAATGAGCAGTTCTTC; CDR3: CASSRLAGRGNEQFF; D: TRBD2; J: TRBJ2-1; size: once; V: TRBV11-2
DNA: TGTGCCTGGAGTGTCGGACTGATTAATGAAAAACTGTTTTTT; CDR3: CAWSVGLINEKLFF; D: NA; J: TRBJ1-4; size: NA; V: TRBV30
DNA: TGTGCCAGCAGCCTCATGCCGGGTTCGGGCAATGAGCAGTTCTTC; CDR3: CASSLMPGSGNEQFF; D: NA; J: TRBJ2-1; size: once; V: TRBV11-3
DNA: TGTGCCAGCAGTGTAACAGGCGAGCAGTACTTC; CDR3: CASSVTGEQYF; D: NA; J: TRBJ2-7; size: NA; V: TRBV6-4
DNA: TGTGCCAGCAGCTTGGCCGGGGGAGGGATTGAAGCTTTCTTT; CDR3: CASSLAGGGIEAFF; D: NA; J: TRBJ1-1; size: NA; V: TRBV5-5
DNA: TGTGCCAGCAGCTTAGCCCCAACGGGATATAACGAGCAGTACTTC; CDR3: CASSLAPTGYNEQYF; D: NA; J: TRBJ2-7; size: NA; V: TRBV7-6
DNA: TGTGCCAGCAGTCCACGCCCCGGACTTCGGCCGCTCTACAATGAGCAGTTCTTC; CDR3: CASSPRPGLRPLYNEQFF; D: NA; J: TRBJ2-1; size: once; V: TRBV7-9
DNA: TGTGCCAGCAGCCACACGGGACGGTCTTCCTACGAGCAGTACTTC; CDR3: CASSHTGRSSYEQYF; D: NA; J: TRBJ2-7; size: NA; V: TRBV5-4